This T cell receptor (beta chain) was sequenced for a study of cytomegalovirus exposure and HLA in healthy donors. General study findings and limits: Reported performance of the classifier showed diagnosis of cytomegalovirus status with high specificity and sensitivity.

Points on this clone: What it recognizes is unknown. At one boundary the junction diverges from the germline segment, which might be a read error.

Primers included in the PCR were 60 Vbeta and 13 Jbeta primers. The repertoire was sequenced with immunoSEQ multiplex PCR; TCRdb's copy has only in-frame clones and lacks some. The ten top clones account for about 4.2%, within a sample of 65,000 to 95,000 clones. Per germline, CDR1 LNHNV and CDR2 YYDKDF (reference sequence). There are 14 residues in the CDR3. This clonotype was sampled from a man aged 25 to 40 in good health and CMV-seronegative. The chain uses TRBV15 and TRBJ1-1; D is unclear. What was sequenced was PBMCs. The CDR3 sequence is CATSGQVLKTEAFF. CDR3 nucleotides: TGTGCCACCAGCGGCCAGGTCCTGAAAACTGAAGCTTTCTTT. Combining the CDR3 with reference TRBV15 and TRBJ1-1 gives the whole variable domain DAMVIQNPRYQVTQFGKPVTLSCSQTLNHNVMYWYQQKSSQAPKLLFHYYDKDFNNEADTPDNFQSRRPNTSFCFLDIRSPGLGDTAMYLCATSGQVLKTEAFFGQGTRLTVV.